The rows below give T cell receptor beta chains drawn from one sample of a study of cytomegalovirus exposure and HLA in healthy donors. The assay was immunoSEQ multiplex PCR, and TCRdb's table has in-frame clones only and misses some. The sample lists some 180,000 clones, roughly 80% occurring once. Specimen: PBMCs. The source is a woman younger than 35 in good health and CMV-seronegative. The CDR3 runs from the conserved cysteine through the conserved F or W. The order of the fields is CDR3 protein, J gene, V gene.

CDR3: CASSLGGGSDTEAFF
J: TRBJ1-1
V: TRBV5-6

CDR3: CASSRDTGYYEQYF
J: TRBJ2-7
V: TRBV19

CDR3: CASSMGQVEETQYF
J: TRBJ2-5
V: TRBV5-1

CDR3: CASTTSVGMNGYTF
J: TRBJ1-2
V: TRBV28

CDR3: CASSYVGQGASEQYF
J: TRBJ2-7
V: TRBV6-5

CDR3: CASSPSATEETQYF
J: TRBJ2-5
V: TRBV4-1

CDR3: CASSLSGRINEQYF
J: TRBJ2-7
V: TRBV28

CDR3: CASSTGRLAKNIQYF
J: TRBJ2-4
V: TRBV7-2

CDR3: CASRRTRGGELFF
J: TRBJ2-2
V: TRBV6-5

CDR3: CASREDSQISYEQYF
J: TRBJ2-7
V: TRBV28

CDR3: CASRSYSNQPQHF
J: TRBJ1-5
V: TRBV28

CDR3: CASSDSGFSYNEQFF
J: TRBJ2-1
V: TRBV10-1

CDR3: CASSPILAGVLHEQFF
J: TRBJ2-1
V: TRBV9

CDR3: CASSPSDRLYGYTF
J: TRBJ1-2
V: TRBV28

CDR3: CASSLQGLFNEQFF
J: TRBJ2-1
V: TRBV27

CDR3: CSVDIGEADEQFF
J: TRBJ2-1
V: TRBV29-1

CDR3: CATSRTIGTENTEAFF
J: TRBJ1-1
V: TRBV15

CDR3: CASSHPVLITGQGNYGYTF
J: TRBJ1-2
V: TRBV4-2

CDR3: CASSLTGGPRETQYF
J: TRBJ2-5
V: TRBV6-6

CDR3: CASSRRVIREGTDTQYF
J: TRBJ2-3
V: TRBV4-3

CDR3: CASSLWGGGANVLTF
J: TRBJ2-6
V: TRBV14

CDR3: CASSQDSQAYNEQFF
J: TRBJ2-1
V: TRBV4-3

CDR3: CASSRRWTGGQNTGELFF
J: TRBJ2-2
V: TRBV7-2

CDR3: CASSSRDTQYF
J: TRBJ2-3
V: TRBV27

CDR3: CASSQDTSRGIQYF
J: TRBJ2-4
V: TRBV4-3

CDR3: CASQRQGARYEQYF
J: TRBJ2-7
V: TRBV2

CDR3: CASSTTGTFYEQYF
J: TRBJ2-7
V: TRBV19

CDR3: CASSQTYGTSGRASDTQYF
J: TRBJ2-3
V: TRBV7-2

CDR3: CASSQDPSGIDNEQFF
J: TRBJ2-1
V: TRBV4-3

CDR3: CASSATANYGYTF
J: TRBJ1-2
V: TRBV9

CDR3: CASSLLSGAYNEQFF
J: TRBJ2-1
V: TRBV27

CDR3: CASSLGTSGNVEQCF
J: TRBJ2-7
V: TRBV7-9

CDR3: CASSFSGVDTQYF
J: TRBJ2-3
V: TRBV5-4

CDR3: CASRVDSSYEQYF
J: TRBJ2-7
V: TRBV25-1

CDR3: CAFFPGGTSYNEQFF
J: TRBJ2-1
V: TRBV30

CDR3: CASSPEWEGREQYF
J: TRBJ2-7
V: TRBV27

CDR3: CAWSANNYGYTF
J: TRBJ1-2
V: TRBV30

CDR3: CASSQGPGHSNQPQHF
J: TRBJ1-5
V: TRBV4-1

CDR3: CSVVVTVNTEAFF
J: TRBJ1-1
V: TRBV29-1

CDR3: CASSQDPGGSYEKLFF
J: TRBJ1-4
V: TRBV4-3

CDR3: CSVKDRPLDGYTF
J: TRBJ1-2
V: TRBV29-1

CDR3: CASSQDSVQETQYF
J: TRBJ2-5
V: TRBV4-2

CDR3: CASSVEGNRGSNYGYTF
J: TRBJ1-2
V: TRBV9

CDR3: CASSIPYYGYTF
J: TRBJ1-2
V: TRBV19

CDR3: CASSLGDSYEQYF
J: TRBJ2-7
V: TRBV27

CDR3: CASGLPGNEQFF
J: TRBJ2-1
V: TRBV12-5

CDR3: CASSLRSNRYEQYF
J: TRBJ2-7
V: TRBV27

CDR3: CASSWDRGYEQYF
J: TRBJ2-7
V: TRBV4-1